One and the same sample provided the 24 T cell receptor beta chains below, sequenced in a study of beta chain features in type 1 diabetes. The study reverse transcribed the entire isolated RNA, so it sequenced expressed TCRB transcripts. Method: immunoSEQ multiplex PCR; TCRdb's copy keeps in-frame clones and lacks some. Of roughly 330,000 clones listed, 9.5% to 12% were seen once; the top ten hold 0.015%. The sequencing sample was made of naive CD4+ T cells from blood. The receptors stem from a woman in her 30s in good health.

The CDR3 sequence is CASSPGARTEAFF. CDR3 bases: TGTGCCAGCTCACCGGGGGCGCGCACTGAAGCTTTCTTT. V gene TRBV18 combines with J gene TRBJ1-1; possibly TRBD1 for D (6 bases). The V gene's germline CDR1 is KGHSH and CDR2 LQKENI. The CDR3 length is 13 residues. Between the trimmed V and J ends, which lost 3 bases and 4 bases, there was a span of 9 bases.

A few counts support this clone. V usage is TRBV29-1 and J usage is TRBJ1-1, with D perhaps matching TRBD1 (5 bases). The CDR3 is made up of 13 amino acids. CDR1 and CDR2 from the germline V gene are SQVTM and ANQGSEA. Between the trimmed V and J ends, which lost 0 bases and 5 bases, there was a span of 10 bases. In DNA form, the CDR3 reads TGCAGCGTTGAAGATCAGGGTGTTACTGAAGCTTTCTTT. Translated, it gives CSVEDQGVTEAFF.

This clone is a singleton in its sample. The CDR3 nucleotides read TGTGCCAGCTCACCACCATCACAGGGTGGTTTCGGTGGCTACACCTTC. It codes for CASSPPSQGGFGGYTF. V is TRBV18 and J is TRBJ1-2; possible D gene TRBD1, 6 bases. Germline CDR1 KGHSH, CDR2 LQKENI. CDR3 length: 16 residues. Trimming left V 0 bases short and J 7 bases short, with 18 bases between.

This clone came up a few times. V gene TRBV7-9 combines with J gene TRBJ2-7; 9 nucleotides match TRBD2. CDR1 is SEHNR and CDR2 is FQNEAQ in the germline V gene (reference sequence). Trimming took 5 bases from V and 5 from J; bases not matched to a gene: 13. The CDR3 runs to 16 residues. The CDR3 loop reads CASSRSLGREGNEQYF. The CDR3 DNA is TGTGCCAGCAGCCGAAGCCTTGGGCGGGAGGGCAACGAGCAGTACTTC.

The V gene is TRBV4-3, the J gene TRBJ2-1; 13 bases are shared with TRBD2. Germline lookup yields CDR1 LGHNA and CDR2 YSLEER. This CDR3 region has 18 residues. J lost 6 bases, V lost 1 base, and 9 bases had no gene match. This CDR3 is CASSQARSGTSGVNEQFF. The CDR3 coding sequence is TGCGCCAGCAGCCAAGCGAGATCCGGGACTAGCGGGGTCAATGAGCAGTTCTTC.

This clone appeared a few times. V and J are TRBV5-1 and TRBJ2-1; D gene ambiguous. Trimming took 0 bases from V and 5 from J, leaving 9 bases between them. The CDR3 runs 14 residues. Germline CDR1 reads SGHRS; CDR2 reads YFSETQ. DNA of the CDR3: TGCGCCAGCAGCTTGGCCACTATTGACAATGAGCAGTTCTTC. Its protein product is CASSLATIDNEQFF.

The chain employs TRBV7-6 and TRBJ2-2; 10 bases fit TRBD2. Germline CDR1 is SGHVS and CDR2 is FNYEAQ. After removal of 7 bases from V and 6 bases from J, the junction contained 8 bases not matched to a gene. The CDR3 consists of 15 residues. The CDR3 DNA sequence: TGTGCCAGCACTGAGACTAGCGGGTGGGCCGGGGAGCTGTTTTTT. Translation gives CASTETSGWAGELFF.

This clone was picked up a small number of times. The gene calls are TRBV9 and TRBJ2-4; D is possibly TRBD2 (5 bases). Germline-derived CDR1 and CDR2 are SGDLS and YYNGEE. The CDR3 has 13 residues. V dropped 0 bases and J dropped 9 bases, with 10 bases sitting between them. The CDR3 DNA follows: TGTGCCAGCAGCGTAGCTCCGGGGATCATTCAGTACTTC. It specifies CASSVAPGIIQYF.

This chain links TRBV7-2 with TRBJ1-1; D remains unclear. Trimming stripped 2 bases from V and 4 bases from J, with 11 bases between. Germline V CDR1 and CDR2: SGHTA, FQGNSA. The CDR3 length is 14 residues. CDR3 DNA: TGTGCCAGCAGCTTAACAGACCTTAGCACTGAAGCTTTCTTT. Its protein is CASSLTDLSTEAFF.

This clone was counted only a few times. This chain connects TRBV5-1 to TRBJ2-1; 8 bases match TRBD1. The CDR3 is made up of 15 amino acids. The germline V gene encodes CDR1 SGHRS and CDR2 YFSETQ. V dropped 1 base and J dropped 4; count of bases not matched to a gene: 4. The CDR3, as DNA: TGCGCCAGCAGCTTGACCGGGACAGGTTACAATGAGCAGTTCTTC. Translating gives CASSLTGTGYNEQFF.

The rearrangement links TRBV9 to TRBJ2-1, with 15 positions matching TRBD2. Germline V gene sequence: CDR1 SGDLS, CDR2 YYNGEE. Unmatched junction bases numbered 5, after V lost 0 bases and J lost 4 bases. This CDR3 has 18 amino acids. The CDR3 sequence is CASSVDGLAGGPYNEQFF. Here the CDR3 DNA reads TGTGCCAGCAGCGTAGACGGACTAGCGGGAGGGCCATACAATGAGCAGTTCTTC.

The J gene is TRBJ1-5, the V gene TRBV7-2; 8 nucleotides line up with TRBD1. The germline V gene encodes CDR1 SGHTA and CDR2 FQGNSA. V trimming: 5 bases; J trimming: 6 bases; junction bases outside the gene matches: 9. The CDR3 totals 15 residues. The CDR3: CASSDRQGISQPQHF. CDR3 sequence (DNA): TGTGCCAGCAGCGATCGACAGGGGATCAGTCAGCCCCAGCATTTT.

CDR3 amino acids: CASSLRGGEGANVLTF. DNA for the CDR3: TGTGCCAGCAGCTTAAGAGGGGGCGAGGGGGCCAACGTCCTGACTTTC. The gene calls are TRBV11-1 and TRBJ2-6; TRBD1 agrees at 7 bases. After removal of 2 bases from V and 4 bases from J, the junction contained 5 bases not matched to a gene. CDR1 is SGHAT and CDR2 is FQDESV in the germline V gene (reference sequence). CDR3 length: 16 amino acids.

This chain connects TRBV29-1 to TRBJ1-1; D perhaps matches TRBD1 (6 bases). In germline, CDR1 is SQVTM, CDR2 ANQGSEA. The CDR3 has 13 residues. Deletions cut 3 bases from V and 0 bases from J, with 8 bases between. CDR3 in DNA: TGCAGCGTTGATGGACAGATGAACACTGAAGCTTTCTTT. It is translated as CSVDGQMNTEAFF.

The gene calls are TRBV19 and TRBJ2-5, with 13 bases matching TRBD2. CDR3 length: 16 amino acids. In germline, CDR1 is LNHDA, CDR2 SQIVND (reference sequence). The ends lost 6 bases at V and 5 bases at J; junction bases unmatched: 9. The CDR3 is CASSLRLAGGSETQYF. As DNA, the CDR3 is TGTGCCAGTAGCCTACGACTAGCGGGAGGTTCGGAGACCCAGTACTTC.

This chain uses TRBV18 with TRBJ2-5; D gene uncertain. V was pared by 2 bases and J by 1 base, with 11 bases between. CDR1 KGHSH and CDR2 LQKENI come from the germline V gene. There are 15 residues in the CDR3. Here the CDR3 DNA reads TGTGCCAGCTCACCAAGAGGAACGACCCAAGAGACCCAGTACTTC. Amino acid sequence: CASSPRGTTQETQYF.

The rearrangement uses TRBV19 and TRBJ2-7; D is ambiguous. The CDR3 contains 14 residues. V was clipped by 5 bases and J by 2 bases, with 13 bases between them. Germline V gene data show CDR1 as LNHDA and CDR2 as SQIVND (reference sequence). The CDR3 nucleotides are TGTGCCAGTAGTCCTCCGCGGCTTACCTACGAGCAGTACTTC. Its protein product is CASSPPRLTYEQYF.

This clone was counted only a few times. The chain uses TRBV5-1 and TRBJ2-3; a possible D gene is TRBD2 (6 bases). Germline lookup yields CDR1 SGHRS and CDR2 YFSETQ. The CDR3 has 18 amino acids. The germline V and J ends were trimmed by 4 bases and 0 bases, with 21 bases remaining between them. The CDR3 region is CASSPVEGPSASTDTQYF. The CDR3 DNA is TGCGCCAGCAGCCCGGTTGAGGGCCCTAGCGCTAGCACAGATACGCAGTATTTT.

This clone was detected only a few times. The chain has TRBV4-1 and TRBJ2-3, with TRBD2 matching 9 bases. This CDR3 spans 17 amino acids. Germline V gene sequence: CDR1 MGHRA, CDR2 YSYEKL. Trimming took 4 bases from V and 4 from J; bases not matched to a gene: 12. The CDR3 coding sequence is TGCGCCAGCAGCCGAACCTCCGGGACTAGCTTGCCAGATACGCAGTATTTT. It yields the protein CASSRTSGTSLPDTQYF.

This rearrangement joins TRBV19 to TRBJ2-2, with D possibly TRBD1 on 5 matching bases. The CDR3 consists of 15 residues. The V end lost 0 bases, the J end lost 5 bases, and 10 bases lay between the germline ends. The germline V gene encodes CDR1 LNHDA and CDR2 SQIVND (reference sequence). CDR3 nucleotides: TGTGCCAGTAGTATAGAAGGGGTTGGGACCGGGGAGCTGTTTTTT. This encodes CASSIEGVGTGELFF.

This clone came up a few times. V usage is TRBV9 and J usage is TRBJ1-1; 8 bases are shared with TRBD1. The CDR3 is 16 amino acids. Germline trimming cut 0 bases from V and 0 bases from J; bases unmatched to any gene: 4. The germline V gene encodes CDR1 SGDLS and CDR2 YYNGEE. The CDR3: CASSVATGGVNTEAFF. The CDR3 coding sequence is TGTGCCAGCAGCGTAGCAACAGGGGGAGTGAACACTGAAGCTTTCTTT.

This clone was detected only a few times. The chain couples TRBV6-1 to TRBJ1-1, with D maybe TRBD1 (5 bases). Germline values: CDR1 MNHNS, CDR2 SASEGT. V was clipped by 4 bases and J by 10 bases, with 16 bases between them. CDR3 length: 13 residues. This CDR3 is CASSVRTQVSAFF. CDR3 DNA: TGTGCCAGCAGTGTTCGGACACAGGTTTCAGCTTTCTTT.

This clone was detected only a few times. The J gene is TRBJ2-5, the V gene TRBV4-1; 10 positions match TRBD1. Germline V gene data show CDR1 as MGHRA and CDR2 as YSYEKL. The CDR3 contains 15 residues. Losses at the gene ends were 2 bases for V and 4 bases for J; bases not matched to a gene: 4. The chain's CDR3 is CASSQLGQGRETQYF. The CDR3 bases are TGCGCCAGCAGCCAACTGGGACAGGGGAGAGAGACCCAGTACTTC.

For the CDR3, the DNA is TGTGCCAGCTCACCAAGCCTAGCGGGAAACGAGCAGTACTTC. This translates into CASSPSLAGNEQYF. This sequence joins TRBV18 and TRBJ2-7, with 9 bases that match TRBD2. The CDR3 has 14 residues. CDR1 is KGHSH, CDR2 LQKENI, per germline. Losses at the gene ends were 2 bases for V and 5 bases for J; bases not matched to a gene: 4.